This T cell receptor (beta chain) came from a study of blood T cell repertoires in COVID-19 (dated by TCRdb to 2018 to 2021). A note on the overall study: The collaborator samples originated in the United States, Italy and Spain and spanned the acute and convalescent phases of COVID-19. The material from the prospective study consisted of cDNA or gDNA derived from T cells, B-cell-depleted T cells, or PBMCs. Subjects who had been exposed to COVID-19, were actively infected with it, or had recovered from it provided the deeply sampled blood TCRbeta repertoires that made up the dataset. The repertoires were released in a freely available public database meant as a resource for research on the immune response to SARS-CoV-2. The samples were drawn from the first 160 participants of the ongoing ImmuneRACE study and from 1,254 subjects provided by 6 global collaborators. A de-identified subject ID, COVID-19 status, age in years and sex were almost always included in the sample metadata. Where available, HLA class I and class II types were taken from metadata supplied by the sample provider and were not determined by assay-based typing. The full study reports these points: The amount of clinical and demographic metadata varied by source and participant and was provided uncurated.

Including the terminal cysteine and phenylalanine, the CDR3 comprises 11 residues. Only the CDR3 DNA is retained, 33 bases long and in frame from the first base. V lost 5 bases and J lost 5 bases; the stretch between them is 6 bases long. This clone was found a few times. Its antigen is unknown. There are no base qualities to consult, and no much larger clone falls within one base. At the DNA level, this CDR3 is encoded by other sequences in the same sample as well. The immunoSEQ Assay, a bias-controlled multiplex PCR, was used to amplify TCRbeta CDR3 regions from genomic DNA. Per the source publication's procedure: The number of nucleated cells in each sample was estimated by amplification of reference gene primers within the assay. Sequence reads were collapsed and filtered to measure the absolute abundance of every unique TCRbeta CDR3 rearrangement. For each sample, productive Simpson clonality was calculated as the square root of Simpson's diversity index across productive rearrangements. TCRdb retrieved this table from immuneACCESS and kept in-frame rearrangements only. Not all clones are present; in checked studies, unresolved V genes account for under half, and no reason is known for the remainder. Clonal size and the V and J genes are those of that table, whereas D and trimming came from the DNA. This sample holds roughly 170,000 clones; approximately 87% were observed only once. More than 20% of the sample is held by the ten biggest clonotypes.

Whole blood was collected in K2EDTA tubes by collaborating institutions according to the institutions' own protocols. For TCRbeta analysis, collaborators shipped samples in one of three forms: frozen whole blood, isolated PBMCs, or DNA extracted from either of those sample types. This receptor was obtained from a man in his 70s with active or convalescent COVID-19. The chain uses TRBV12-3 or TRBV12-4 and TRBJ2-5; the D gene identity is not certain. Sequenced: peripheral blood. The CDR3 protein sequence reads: CASSLRETQYF. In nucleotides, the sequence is TGTGCCAGCAGTCTGAGGGAGACCCAGTACTTC.